This T cell receptor (beta chain) was captured in a study of T cell responses to AZD1222 COVID-19 vaccine. Study in general: Second-dose intervals near 4 or 12 weeks were combined.

This clone was observed a handful of times. The antigen remains undetermined. Here immunoSEQ multiplex PCR was the method, and the copy in TCRdb shows in-frame clones only, minus some. The sample includes around 150,000 clones, 80% to 95% of them seen just once. Study observations and caveats: Mostly white British, mostly female donors; authors suggested clonal diversity may be underestimated. Across spike, vaccine-associated CD4 TCRs were found, dominant at 160-218 and 743-854. There were repertoire samples only from the period after the peak T cell response.

V gave up 0 bases and J gave up 3 bases, with 6 bases separating them. The germline CDR1 and CDR2 sequences are SGHNT and YENEEA. The CDR3 consists of 13 residues. The sequencing here drew on peripheral blood, taken on day 0 of AZD1222 vaccination. This TCR was sampled from an adult in good health. The chain uses TRBV11-3 and TRBJ2-7, with a weak D call TRBD2 (5 bases). CDR3 DNA: TGTGCCAGCAGCTTAGATCGGGACTACGAGCAGTACTTC. Its translation is CASSLDRDYEQYF.